These 8 T cell receptor beta chains share one sample of origin, sequenced in a study of T cells in Graves' hyperthyroidism and ophthalmopathy (dated by TCRdb to the late 2010s). Library preparation was by multiplex PCR. The reads were generated on an Illumina HiSeq 2000. Amplification of TCR beta CDR3 regions was carried out from RNA transcripts. The TCR CDR3 was subjected to a first round of RT-PCR using the HTBI primer set and the Qiagen OneStep RT-PCR kit. TCRdb ran its own pipeline on the public reads, namely fastp trimming at Q25 and MiXCR clone calling, and kept in-frame beta chains. For every CDR3 protein sequence, its rows merge into one entry that carries the most common genes and DNA. The sample table contains about 380,000 distinct CDR3 sequences; only one count was recorded for approximately 15% of them. Approximately 11% of the sample is in the top ten clones. Sequenced: blood. The source is a woman aged 60-75 years with Graves' hyperthyroidism.

As DNA, the CDR3 is TGTGCCTGGAGTGTAATGGGATCGAGGAACACCGGGGAGCTGTTTTTT. Translation: CAWSVMGSRNTGELFF. The gene calls are TRBV30 and TRBJ2-2, with D unclear. Trimming shortened V by 0 bases and J by 1 base, and 12 bases separated the two germline ends. Germline V gene data show CDR1 as GTSNPN and CDR2 as SVGIG (reference sequence). The CDR3 runs 16 residues.

The genes are TRBV27 and TRBJ2-7; 11 bases match TRBD2. V trimming: 0 bases; J trimming: 7 bases; junction bases outside the gene matches: 5. The CDR3 is made up of 15 amino acids. Germline CDR1 MNHEY, CDR2 SMNVEV (reference sequence). The CDR3 region has the DNA TGTGCCAGCAGTTTATCCACTAGCGGGAGATATGAGCAGTACTTC. This gives the protein CASSLSTSGRYEQYF.

This clonotype was seen ten or more times. This rearrangement joins TRBV5-1 to TRBJ2-3; 15 positions match TRBD2. Germline values: CDR1 SGHRS, CDR2 YFSETQ. Trimming took 6 bases from V and 4 from J; bases not matched to a gene: 15. The CDR3 is 19 residues long. CDR3 protein: CASTELGTSGRHYPDTQYF. In nucleotides, the CDR3 is TGCGCCAGCACCGAACTGGGGACTAGCGGGAGGCACTACCCAGATACGCAGTATTTT.

V usage is TRBV7-2 and J usage is TRBJ2-2; TRBD2 matches at 11 bases. Per germline, CDR1 SGHTA and CDR2 FQGNSA. V lost 6 bases and J lost 3; bases outside the gene matches: 3. This CDR3 has 15 amino acids. The DNA for the CDR3 is TGTGCCAGCAGTAAACTAGCGGGAGACACCGGGGAGCTGTTTTTT. Its translation is CASSKLAGDTGELFF.

This clonotype was seen only a few times. Since a much larger clone is just one base distant, this may be a read error. The rearrangement joins TRBV18 to TRBJ2-1; D may be TRBD1 (5 bases). The CDR3 is 14 residues long. Germline assignment: CDR1 KGHSH and CDR2 LQKENI. CDR3 protein: CASSSPLRRDERFF. The CDR3 nucleotides read TGTGCCAGCTCATCCCCCCTCCGCAGGGATGAGCGGTTCTTC. Supplemented by reference TRBV18 and TRBJ2-1, the full variable domain reads NAGVMQNPRHLVRRRGQEARLRCSPMKGHSHVYWYRQLPEEGLKFMVYLQKENIIDESGMPKERFSAEFPKEGPSILRIQQVVRGDSAAYFCASSSPLRRDERFFGPGTRLTVL.

This clonotype was seen repeatedly, ten times or more. The V and J genes are TRBV9 and TRBJ1-1; TRBD1 might be the D (6 bases). Trimming stripped 2 bases from V and 2 bases from J, with 13 bases between. Germline V gene lookup returns CDR1 SGDLS and CDR2 YYNGEE. The CDR3 has 15 residues. The chain's CDR3 is CASSVTTGSNTEAFF. The CDR3 DNA follows: TGTGCCAGCAGCGTCACGACAGGAAGTAACACTGAAGCTTTCTTT.

This clonotype has at least ten counts. This chain uses TRBV30 with TRBJ1-1; D unclear. The germline V gene has CDR1 GTSNPN and CDR2 SVGIG (reference sequence). V lost 2 bases and J 4 bases, leaving 8 bases between the germline ends. This CDR3 contains 12 residues. CDR3 DNA sequence: TGTGCCTGGAGTACCGAGGGCACTGAAGCTTTCTTT. It translates to CAWSTEGTEAFF.

The chain is built from TRBV12-3 or TRBV12-4 and TRBJ2-5, with D hard to call. Between the trimmed V and J ends, which lost 6 bases and 7 bases, there was a span of 24 bases. The CDR3 spans 16 residues. The CDR3 loop is CASSRAAGRWSGTQYF. CDR3 DNA sequence: TGTGCCAGCAGCCGCGCGGCCGGACGGTGGAGTGGGACCCAGTACTTC.